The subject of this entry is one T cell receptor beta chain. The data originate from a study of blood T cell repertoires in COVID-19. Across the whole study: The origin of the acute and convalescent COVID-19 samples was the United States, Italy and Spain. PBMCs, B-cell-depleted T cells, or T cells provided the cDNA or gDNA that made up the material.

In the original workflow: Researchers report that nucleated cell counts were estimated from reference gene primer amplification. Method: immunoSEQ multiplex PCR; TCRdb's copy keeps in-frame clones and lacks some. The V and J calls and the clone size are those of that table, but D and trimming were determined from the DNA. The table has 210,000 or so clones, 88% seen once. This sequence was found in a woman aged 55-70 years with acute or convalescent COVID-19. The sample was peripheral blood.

The CDR3 reads CASSQDPGLAYEQYF. Here the CDR3 DNA reads TGCGCCAGCAGCCAAGACCCGGGACTCGCCTACGAGCAGTACTTC. This chain connects TRBV4-1 to TRBJ2-7; D may be TRBD2 (6 bases). The CDR3 has 15 residues. Germline assignment: CDR1 MGHRA and CDR2 YSYEKL. V was shortened by 0 bases and J by 2 bases, with 11 bases between the two germline ends.